This note documents a single T cell receptor beta chain sequence. The antigen is unknown. Noted treatment: roughly 10-day PBMC culture with coronavirus spike peptide pools or control peptides (ViraFEST assay). Wells that each held a few million PBMCs were cultured with around 9.7 IU/ml IL-2 and roughly 10 ug/ml peptide pools. Sequencing of cultured CD4+ T cell DNA used the Oncomine TCR Beta short-read assay. Each CDR3 protein is one row after TCRdb ran MiXCR on the PCR reads. The sample has about 15,000 distinct CDR3 sequences, less than 65% seen once. The sample is drawn from a study of vaccination and CD4 T cells after COVID-19. Germline CDR1 and CDR2: LNHNV and YYDKDF (reference sequence). The CDR3 totals 15 residues. V was shortened by 0 bases and J by 6 bases, with 11 bases between the two germline ends.

Sequencing was performed on CD4+ T cells from blood, cultured in vitro. The rearrangement uses TRBV15 and TRBJ1-4, with D hard to call. This sequence originates from a human donor who had recovered from COVID-19. CDR3 in amino acids: CATSRDVGWDEKLFF. CDR3 in DNA: TGTGCCACCAGCAGAGACGTTGGCTGGGATGAAAAACTGTTTTTT.